This T cell receptor (beta chain) comes out of a study of metastatic and nonmetastatic thyroid tumors (dated by TCRdb to between 2020 and 2021). Background on the whole study: Repertoires were compared across peripheral blood and tumor or nodule tissue samples from malignant and benign thyroid patients.

This clone was recorded at least ten times. No cognate antigen has been identified for it. One base away there is no much larger clone; base qualities are not given. The library was obtained by PCR. Sequencing was carried out with an Illumina HiSeq 4000. High-throughput sequencing was used to profile the TCR beta-chain CDR3 region of every patient. The published analysis was carried out like this. Drawing on CDR3 differences between clinicopathological groups, the researchers built a classifier meant to tell apart patients with distant-metastatic papillary thyroid cancer. Repertoire diversity was assessed with the Shannon index, and tumor-blood repertoire similarity with the Morisita-Horn index. TCRdb handled the public reads itself, with Q25 trimming in fastp and clone calling in MiXCR, and kept productive beta chains. The V and J calls were not made by the authors but by TCRdb's processing. Here the sample has approximately 84,000 clones; more than 12% occur a single time. The ten largest account for around 3.3% of the sample.

The investigation overall reported the following: In both blood and tumor samples, TCR beta diversity was reported to be significantly higher in malignant tumors than in benign nodules.

None of the patients had been given any treatment before thyroid surgery. Using T-cell receptor beta sequencing, the study looked back at clinical samples from patients collected from about 2011 to 2018. Based on the germline V gene, the CDR1 and CDR2 sequences are ENHRY and SYGVKD. V is trimmed back by 4 bases and J by 10 bases, and the junction contains 8 bases that no gene match accounts for. Reading from cysteine to phenylalanine, the CDR3 counts 16 amino acids. Only CDR3 DNA is held: 48 bases, read in frame from base 1. The receptor comes from a female donor with papillary thyroid cancer or a benign thyroid nodule (not recorded which). Some clones in this sample may be carry-over from other donors' samples. The chain links TRBV10-3 with TRBJ1-6, and 12 junctional nucleotides match TRBD1. The sequencing sample was made of blood. The encoded CDR3 is CAISARDRGRNSPLHF. In nucleotide form, the sequence is TGTGCCATCAGTGCCCGGGACAGGGGGCGCAACTCACCCCTCCACTTT.